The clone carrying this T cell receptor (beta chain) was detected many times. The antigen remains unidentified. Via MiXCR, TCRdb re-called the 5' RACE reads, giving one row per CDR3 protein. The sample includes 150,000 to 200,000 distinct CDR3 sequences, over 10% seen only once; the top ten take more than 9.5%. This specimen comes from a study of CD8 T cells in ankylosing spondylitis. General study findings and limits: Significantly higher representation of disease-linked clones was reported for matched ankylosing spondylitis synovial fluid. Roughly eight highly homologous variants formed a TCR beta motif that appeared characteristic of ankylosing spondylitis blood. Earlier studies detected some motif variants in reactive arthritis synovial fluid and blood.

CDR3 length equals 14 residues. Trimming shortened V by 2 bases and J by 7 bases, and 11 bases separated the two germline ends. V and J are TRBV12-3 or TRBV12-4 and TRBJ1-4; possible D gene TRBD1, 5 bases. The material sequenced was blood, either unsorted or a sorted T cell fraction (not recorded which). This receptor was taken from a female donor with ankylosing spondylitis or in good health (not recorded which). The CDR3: CASSLKGRGEKLFF. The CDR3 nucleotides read TGTGCCAGCAGTTTAAAGGGGAGAGGTGAAAAACTGTTTTTT.